Below, 4 T cell receptor beta chains from the same sample are listed, as sequenced in a study of blood T cell repertoires in COVID-19 (dated by TCRdb to 2020 to 2021). Library method: the immunoSEQ multiplex PCR assay. Drawn from immuneACCESS, this table holds only the in-frame rearrangements with V and J called that TCRdb kept. Clones are partly lost; checked studies trace under half to an unresolved V gene and leave the rest unexplained. This sample holds around 130,000 clones; around 82% were observed only once. The ten biggest clones cover about 1.5% of the sample. Sequenced input: peripheral blood. These receptors were collected from a man aged 60 to 75 with acute or convalescent COVID-19.

V and J are TRBV6-5 and TRBJ2-1; 9 bases line up with TRBD1. Germline CDR1 is MNHEY and CDR2 is SVGAGI. J lost 9 bases, V lost 7 bases, and 10 bases had no gene match. The CDR3 has 14 residues. The CDR3 sequence: CASKTGGALSEQFF. The DNA of the CDR3 is TGTGCCAGCAAAACAGGGGGCGCGTTGAGTGAGCAGTTCTTC.

V gene TRBV19 combines with J gene TRBJ2-3; no reliable D call. Trimming took off 10 bases at V and 7 bases at J, with 21 bases between the two ends. Germline CDR1 is LNHDA and CDR2 is SQIVND (reference sequence). This CDR3 contains 14 residues. CDR3 protein: CATKRGSDLNTQYF. The CDR3 DNA sequence: TGTGCCACTAAACGAGGTTCTGACTTGAATACGCAGTATTTT.

The V gene is TRBV6-5, the J gene TRBJ1-2; TRBD1 agrees at 7 bases. There are 11 residues in the CDR3. From germline, CDR1 is MNHEY and CDR2 SVGAGI. V gave up 6 bases and J gave up 6 bases; unmatched junction bases: 1. CDR3 coding DNA: TGTGCCAGCAGCCAGGGGGATGGCTACACCTTC. Protein product: CASSQGDGYTF.

The genes are TRBV15 and TRBJ2-5; 10 positions match TRBD2. The CDR3 runs 13 residues. Germline V CDR1 and CDR2: LNHNV, YYDKDF (reference sequence). Unmatched junction bases numbered 5, after V lost 8 bases and J lost 5 bases. The CDR3 sequence: CATQREGRETQYF. The CDR3 DNA is TGTGCCACCCAGCGGGAGGGCCGGGAGACCCAGTACTTC.